The clone carrying this T cell receptor beta chain was observed a few times. Its antigen remains unidentified. This CDR3 has 15 residues. V gave up 6 bases and J gave up 0 bases; unmatched junction bases: 5. The germline V gene has CDR1 MNHEY and CDR2 SMNVEV (reference sequence). Time point here: patch test 1, 2 weeks after DPC sensitization. This sample's treatment: therapeutic diphenylcyclopropenone sensitization with weekly scalp DPC. The data stem from a study of human T cells and chemical hapten exposure. Turning to the study itself: The patients were mostly female; they had alopecia areata, totalis or universalis. Study outcomes and limitations: After DPC sensitization, TCRs above 1 in 1000 frequency showed no change.

A single record per CDR3 protein comes from TCRdb applying MiXCR to the RACE reads. The sample has more than 100,000 distinct CDR3 sequences; about an eighth are singletons. The source of this sequence is a man younger than 35 with alopecia areata. Some clones in this sample may be carry-over from other donors' samples. The sample here was whole blood, taken in connection with sensitization to the hapten diphenylcyclopropenone (DPC). The chain carries TRBV27 and TRBJ1-5; the match to TRBD1 covers 7 bases. CDR3 sequence (DNA): TGTGCCAGCAGGTTGGGACAGTATAGCAATCAGCCCCAGCATTTT. Amino acid sequence: CASRLGQYSNQPQHF.